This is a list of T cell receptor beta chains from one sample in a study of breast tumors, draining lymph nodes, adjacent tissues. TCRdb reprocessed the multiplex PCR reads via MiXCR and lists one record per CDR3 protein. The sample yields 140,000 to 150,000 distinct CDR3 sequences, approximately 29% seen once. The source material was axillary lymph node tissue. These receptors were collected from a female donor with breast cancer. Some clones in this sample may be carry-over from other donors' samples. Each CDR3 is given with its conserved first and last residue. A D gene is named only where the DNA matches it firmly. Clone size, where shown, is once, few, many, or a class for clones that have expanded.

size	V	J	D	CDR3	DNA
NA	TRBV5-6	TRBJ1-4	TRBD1	CASSRTGANEKLFF	TGTGCCAGCAGCAGAACAGGGGCTAATGAAAAACTGTTTTTT
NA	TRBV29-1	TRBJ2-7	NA	CSVVGDAYGADF	TGCAGCGTTGTTGGGGACGCCTACGGAGCGGACTTT
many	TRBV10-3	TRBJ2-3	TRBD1	CAISGSGTGGADTQYF	TGTGCCATCAGTGGGAGCGGGACAGGGGGCGCAGATACGCAGTATTTT
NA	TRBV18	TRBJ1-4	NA	CASPLRNGGRGNEKLFF	TGTGCCAGCCCATTGAGAAACGGGGGGCGCGGTAATGAAAAACTGTTTTTT
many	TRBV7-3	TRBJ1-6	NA	CASRSRQSSSPLHF	TGTGCCAGCAGGTCCAGGCAGTCAAGTTCACCCCTCCACTTT
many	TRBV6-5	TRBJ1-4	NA	CASSYSSPTNEKLFF	TGTGCCAGCAGTTACTCGAGCCCAACTAATGAAAAACTGTTTTTT
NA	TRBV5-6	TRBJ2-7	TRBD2	CASSSSSGGGYEQYF	TGTGCCAGCAGCTCCTCTAGCGGGGGGGGGTACGAGCAGTACTTC
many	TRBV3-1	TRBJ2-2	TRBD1	CASSQLGTGNTGELFF	TGTGCCAGCAGCCAATTAGGGACAGGGAACACCGGGGAGCTGTTTTTT
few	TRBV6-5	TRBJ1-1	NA	CASRVLGLNTEAFF	TGTGCCAGCAGAGTTTTAGGTCTGAACACTGAAGCTTTCTTT
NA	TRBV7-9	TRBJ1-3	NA	CASSFVGGSHGYTIYF	TGTGCCAGCAGCTTTGTCGGGGGATCCCATGGCTACACCATATATTTT
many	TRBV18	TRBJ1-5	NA	CASSPWAGNQPQHF	TGTGCCAGCTCACCATGGGCTGGCAATCAGCCCCAGCATTTT
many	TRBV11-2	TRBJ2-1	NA	CASSPRTETGNEQFF	TGTGCCAGCAGCCCGCGGACGGAAACGGGGAATGAGCAGTTCTTC
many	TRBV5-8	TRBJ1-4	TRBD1	CASSFYQGARNEKLFF	TGTGCCAGCAGCTTTTACCAGGGGGCGCGTAATGAAAAACTGTTTTTT
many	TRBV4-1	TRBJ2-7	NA	CASSSAGSYEQYF	TGCGCCAGCAGCTCGGCAGGTTCCTACGAGCAGTACTTC
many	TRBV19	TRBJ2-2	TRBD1	CASSGRSWTGTTGELFF	TGTGCCAGTAGCGGTAGATCGTGGACAGGGACCACCGGGGAGCTGTTTTTT
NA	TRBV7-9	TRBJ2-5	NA	CAGSSGSAGQETQHF	TGTGCCGGCAGCTCTGGGTCTGCGGGGCAAGAGACCCAGCACTTC
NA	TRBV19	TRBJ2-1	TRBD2	CASSIIAGGTYNEQFF	TGTGCCAGTAGTATAATAGCGGGGGGCACCTACAATGAGCAGTTCTTC
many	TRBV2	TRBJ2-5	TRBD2	CASRELAGDGETQYF	TGTGCCAGCAGGGAACTAGCGGGGGACGGAGAGACCCAGTACTTC
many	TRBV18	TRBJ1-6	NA	CASSPRQVYNSPLHF	TGTGCCAGCTCACCACGACAGGTTTATAATTCACCCCTCCACTTT
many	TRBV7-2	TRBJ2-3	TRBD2	CASSFRVGGKDTQYF	TGTGCCAGCAGCTTTAGGGTCGGGGGGAAAGATACGCAGTATTTT
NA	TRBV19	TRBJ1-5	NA	CASRISGGDARVAQHF	TGTGCCAGTAGGATTAGCGGGGGGGACGCCAGGGTGGCCCAGCATTTT
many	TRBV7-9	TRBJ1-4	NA	CASSLVSLRTETKLFF	TGTGCCAGCAGCTTAGTCTCTTTAAGGACAGAGACAAAACTGTTTTTT
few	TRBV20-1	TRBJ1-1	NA	CSASIGEGNTEAFF	TGCAGTGCTAGTATCGGGGAGGGGAACACTGAAGCTTTCTTT
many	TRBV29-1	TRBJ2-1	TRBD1	CSVGTGGGNEQFF	TGCAGCGTTGGCACAGGGGGCGGGAATGAGCAGTTCTTC
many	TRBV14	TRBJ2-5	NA	CASSPAGVFLETQYF	TGTGCCAGCAGCCCCGCAGGGGTTTTTTTAGAGACCCAGTACTTC
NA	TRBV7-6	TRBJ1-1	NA	CASTPEVGATEAFF	TGTGCCAGCACCCCAGAGGTCGGGGCCACTGAAGCTTTCTTT
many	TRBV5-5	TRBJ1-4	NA	CASSYTGLEKLFF	TGTGCCAGCAGTTATACAGGGCTTGAAAAACTGTTTTTT
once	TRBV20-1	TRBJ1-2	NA	CSAREEGEGYTF	TGCAGTGCTAGAGAGGAGGGAGAGGGCTACACCTTC
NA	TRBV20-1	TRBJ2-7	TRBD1	CSAGRDRPTEQYF	TGCAGTGCTGGCCGGGACAGACCCACCGAGCAGTACTTC
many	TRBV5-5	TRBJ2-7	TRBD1	CASSTQTGLTYEQYF	TGTGCCAGCAGCACTCAGACAGGGTTAACCTACGAGCAGTACTTC
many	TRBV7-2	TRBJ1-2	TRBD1	CASSFGQGGYGYTF	TGTGCCAGCAGCTTCGGACAGGGGGGCTATGGCTACACCTTC
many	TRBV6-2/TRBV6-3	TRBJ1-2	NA	CASGMGRIYGYTF	TGTGCCAGCGGAATGGGACGGATCTATGGCTACACCTTC
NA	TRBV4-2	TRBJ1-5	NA	CASSQVGQGTNQPQHF	TGTGCCAGCAGCCAAGTGGGTCAGGGGACCAATCAGCCCCAGCATTTT
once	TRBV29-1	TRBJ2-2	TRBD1	CSVGTGVTGELFF	TGCAGCGTTGGGACAGGGGTTACCGGGGAGCTGTTTTTT
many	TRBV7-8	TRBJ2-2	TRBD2	CASRPQTSYTGELFF	TGTGCCAGCAGACCTCAGACTAGCTACACCGGGGAGCTGTTTTTT
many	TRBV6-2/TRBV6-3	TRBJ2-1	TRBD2	CASRSAGGPYNEQFF	TGTGCCAGCAGATCCGCGGGGGGACCATACAATGAGCAGTTCTTC
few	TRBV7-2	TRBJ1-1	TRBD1	CASSLDRYTEAFF	TGTGCCAGCAGTTTGGACAGGTACACTGAAGCTTTCTTT
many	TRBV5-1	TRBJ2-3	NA	CASSFNGGSTDTQYF	TGCGCCAGCAGCTTTAACGGGGGAAGCACAGATACGCAGTATTTT
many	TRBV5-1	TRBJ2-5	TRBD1	CASSPGQGKETQYF	TGCGCCAGCAGCCCAGGACAGGGGAAAGAGACCCAGTACTTC
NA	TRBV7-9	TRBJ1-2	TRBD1	CASRSDRGLYGYTF	TGTGCCAGCAGATCAGACAGGGGGTTGTATGGCTACACCTTC
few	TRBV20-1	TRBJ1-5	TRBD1	CSARDSGTGAVEGNQPQHF	TGCAGTGCTAGAGATTCCGGGACAGGGGCCGTCGAGGGCAATCAGCCCCAGCATTTT
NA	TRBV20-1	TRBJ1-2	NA	CSARDGAGEACTF	TGCAGTGCTAGAGATGGGGCAGGGGAGGCCTGCACCTTC
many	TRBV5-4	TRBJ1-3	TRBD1	CASSSRQGDAGNTIYF	TGTGCCAGCAGCTCTAGACAGGGAGACGCTGGAAACACCATATATTTT
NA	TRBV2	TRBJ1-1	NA	CASPGGGADTEAFF	TGTGCCAGCCCGGGTGGGGGCGCCGACACTGAAGCTTTCTTT
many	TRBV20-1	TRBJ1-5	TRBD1	CSARDITGAANQPQHF	TGCAGTGCTAGAGATATAACAGGGGCAGCGAATCAGCCCCAGCATTTT
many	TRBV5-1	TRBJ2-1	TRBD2	CASSLETSGGNEQFF	TGCGCCAGCAGCTTGGAGACTAGCGGGGGGAATGAGCAGTTCTTC
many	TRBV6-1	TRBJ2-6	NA	CASSTLQVTGANVLTF	TGTGCCAGCAGTACCCTACAGGTAACCGGGGCCAACGTCCTGACTTTC
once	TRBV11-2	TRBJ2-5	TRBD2	CASSLESLAGGSGTQYF	TGTGCCAGCAGCTTAGAAAGTCTAGCGGGGGGGTCGGGGACCCAGTACTTC
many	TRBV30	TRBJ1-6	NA	CAWSVVDRSSPLHF	TGTGCCTGGAGTGTAGTGGACAGAAGTTCACCCCTCCACTTT
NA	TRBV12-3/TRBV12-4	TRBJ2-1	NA	CASSPRTIQANEQFF	TGTGCCAGTAGTCCTAGAACAATCCAGGCCAATGAGCAGTTCTTC
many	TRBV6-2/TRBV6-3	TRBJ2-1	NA	CASSNTADEQFF	TGTGCCAGCAGTAACACGGCCGATGAGCAGTTCTTC
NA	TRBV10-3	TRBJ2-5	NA	CASKEGQETQYF	TGTGCCAGCAAGGAGGGACAAGAGACCCAGTACTTC
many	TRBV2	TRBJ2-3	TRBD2	CASRPGLAGGTDTQYF	TGTGCCAGCAGGCCCGGACTAGCGGGGGGCACAGATACGCAGTATTTT
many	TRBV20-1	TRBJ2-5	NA	CSARGREETQYF	TGCAGTGCTAGAGGGAGGGAAGAGACCCAGTACTTC